This T cell receptor (beta chain) was obtained from a study of blood T cell repertoires in COVID-19. Which cohort a participant joined came from the clinical history participants gave. The data were produced by immunoSEQ multiplex PCR, yet TCRdb's version contains in-frame clones alone and is incomplete. The sample consists of around 300,000 clones, approximately 88% of them appearing once. The clonotype comes from a middle-aged woman who had recovered from COVID-19. Sequenced input: PBMCs or T cells enriched from blood (not recorded which).

Here the CDR3 DNA reads TGTGCCAGCACCCCTGGGGGGACAGGTGGACACACCTTC. Its protein is CASTPGGTGGHTF. V is TRBV6-5 and J is TRBJ1-2; 8 bases are a match to TRBD1. Trimming took 7 bases from V and 12 from J; bases not matched to a gene: 13. The germline CDR1 and CDR2 sequences are MNHEY and SVGAGI. The CDR3 has 13 amino acids.